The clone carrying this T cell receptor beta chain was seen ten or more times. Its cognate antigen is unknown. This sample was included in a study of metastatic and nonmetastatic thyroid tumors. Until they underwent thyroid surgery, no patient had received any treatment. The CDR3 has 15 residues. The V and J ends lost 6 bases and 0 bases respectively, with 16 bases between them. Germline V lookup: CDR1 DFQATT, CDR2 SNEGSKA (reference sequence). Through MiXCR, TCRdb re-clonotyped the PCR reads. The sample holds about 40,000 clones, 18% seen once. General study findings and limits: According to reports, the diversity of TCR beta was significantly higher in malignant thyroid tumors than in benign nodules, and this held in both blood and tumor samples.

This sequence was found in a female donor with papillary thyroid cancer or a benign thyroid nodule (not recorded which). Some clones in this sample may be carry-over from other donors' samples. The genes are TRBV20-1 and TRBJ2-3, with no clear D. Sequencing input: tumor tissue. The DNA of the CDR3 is TGCAGTGCCCACTTTTACGGGCCTAGCACAGATACGCAGTATTTT. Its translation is CSAHFYGPSTDTQYF.